The 21 T cell receptor beta chains presented below share a single source sample, sequenced in a study of blood T cells in healthy people across ages. The use of a sample-barcoded 5' primer and a J-beta primer mix characterized a second PCR of 7 to 11 cycles. Using its own MiXCR run on the 5' RACE reads, TCRdb lists one record per CDR3 protein. This sample has about 800,000 distinct CDR3 sequences; roughly 64% occur once, and the top ten carry 20% to 25%. The sequencing input was blood. These receptors originate from a man aged 30-40 years in good health.

The rearrangement uses TRBV28 and TRBJ2-7; D is undetermined. Per germline, CDR1 MDHEN and CDR2 SYDVKM. Trimming pared 5 bases from V and 7 bases from J, leaving 15 bases between. CDR3 length: 13 residues. The CDR3 DNA follows: TGTGCCAGCAGTCCCAGACCTTACAATGAGCAGTACTTC. Translation: CASSPRPYNEQYF.

Details on this clonotype: This may stem from a read error, because a much larger clone lies one nucleotide away. The rearrangement joins TRBV7-2 to TRBJ2-1; TRBD1 aligns across 11 bases. Germline V gene data show CDR1 as SGHTA and CDR2 as FQGNSA. This CDR3 has 15 residues. With V trimmed by 8 bases and J by 5 bases, 8 bases remained unmatched. This CDR3 is CASCPRTGGHNEQFF. The CDR3 bases are TGTGCCAGCTGCCCTCGGACAGGGGGCCACAATGAGCAGTTCTTC.

The chain has TRBV7-2 and TRBJ2-1; D uncertain. The CDR3 covers 13 residues. Trimming left V 1 base short and J 5 bases short, with 6 bases between. Germline CDR1 and CDR2: SGHTA and FQGNSA. DNA of the CDR3: TGTGCCAGCAGCTTAGGGTATAACAATGAGCAGTTCTTC. Translated, it gives CASSLGYNNEQFF.

This chain links TRBV2 with TRBJ2-4, with D perhaps TRBD1 (5 bases). The better agreement between TRBJ2-7 and the DNA end casts doubt on the J call. Germline lookup yields CDR1 SNHLY and CDR2 FYNNEI. CDR3 length: 15 residues. The CDR3 DNA is TGTGCCAGCAACCCGAGGACCAACCCAGGGTACGAGCAGTACTTC. Amino acids: CASNPRTNPGYEQYF.

A few counts support this clonotype. The chain links TRBV27 to TRBJ1-2; TRBD1 matches at 8 bases. The CDR3 runs 16 residues. With 0 bases clipped from V and 7 bases from J, the junction kept 10 bases outside the gene matches. CDR1 and CDR2 from the germline V gene are MNHEY and SMNVEV (reference sequence). Here the CDR3 DNA reads TGTGCCAGCAGTTTATCAGGGACAGGCCTTTTTTCTGGCTACACCTTC. As protein: CASSLSGTGLFSGYTF.

This clonotype was seen a handful of times. V usage is TRBV7-9 and J usage is TRBJ2-7; a possible D gene is TRBD1 (6 bases). This CDR3 region has 14 residues. Germline CDR1 reads SEHNR; CDR2 reads FQNEAQ (reference sequence). V was trimmed by 3 bases and J by 1 base, leaving 10 bases between them. The CDR3 sequence: CASSFTQGSYEQYF. DNA of the CDR3: TGTGCCAGCAGCTTCACCCAGGGGTCCTACGAGCAGTACTTC.

This clonotype turned up a few times. The chain links TRBV20-1 to TRBJ2-4; 10 nucleotides agree with TRBD1. Germline values: CDR1 DFQATT, CDR2 SNEGSKA (reference sequence). The CDR3 covers 19 residues. V shed 8 bases, J shed 5 bases, and the junction held 24 bases outside the gene matches. The CDR3 spells CSIFSAIGQGGVQENIQYF. CDR3 nucleotides: TGCAGTATTTTCAGTGCAATTGGACAGGGGGGAGTTCAGGAAAACATTCAGTACTTC.

This clonotype was seen a few times. DNA of the CDR3: TGTGCCAGCACCTTTGATGGCGGTGGCTACACCTTC. This translates into CASTFDGGGYTF. The chain carries TRBV28 and TRBJ1-2; D not certain. CDR1 is MDHEN, CDR2 SYDVKM, per germline. The CDR3 covers 12 residues. V lost 7 bases, J lost 7 bases, and 13 bases lay in between.

This clonotype was recorded once. The rearrangement links TRBV20-1 to TRBJ2-7; 9 nucleotides align to TRBD1. J was trimmed by 2 bases and V by 2 bases; bases with no gene match: 13. The CDR3 contains 17 residues. Germline V lookup: CDR1 DFQATT, CDR2 SNEGSKA (reference sequence). The CDR3 DNA reads TGCAGTGCTAGATCACCGGGACAGGGCAGGGCTCCCTACGAGCAGTACTTC. This encodes CSARSPGQGRAPYEQYF.

About this clonotype itself: A read error may be the cause here, since a much bigger clone is one base away. The V and J genes are TRBV20-1 and TRBJ2-1; 10 bases map to TRBD2. Trimming at V came to 7 bases and at J to 7 bases, leaving 16 bases not matched to a gene. The CDR3 has 16 amino acids. CDR1 is DFQATT, CDR2 SNEGSKA, per germline (reference sequence). In DNA form, the CDR3 reads TGCAGTGTTCCCCCCTGTCTAGCGGGAGTGACAAATGAGCAGTTCTTC. Amino acids: CSVPPCLAGVTNEQFF.

The chain couples TRBV11-3 to TRBJ2-1; TRBD2 aligns across 14 bases. The ends lost 5 bases at V and 5 bases at J; junction bases unmatched: 5. The CDR3 contains 16 residues. CDR1 is SGHNT and CDR2 is YENEEA in the germline V gene. The CDR3 DNA follows: TGTGCCAGCAGCGCGACTAGCGGGAGGGGAAACAATGAGCAGTTCTTC. It codes for CASSATSGRGNNEQFF. Variable domain in full (rest from reference TRBV11-3 and TRBJ2-1): EAGVVQSPRYKIIEKKQPVAFWCNPISGHNTLYWYLQNLGQGPELLIRYENEEAVDDSQLPKDRFSAERLKGVDSTLKIQPAELGDSAVYLCASSATSGRGNNEQFFGPGTRLTVL.

V is TRBV12-3 or TRBV12-4 and J is TRBJ2-5; D is unresolved. This CDR3 region has 12 residues. V gave up 5 bases and J gave up 3 bases, with 7 bases separating them. As DNA, the CDR3 is TGTGCCAGCAGTGCGGTGGAAGAGACCCAGTACTTC. Protein: CASSAVEETQYF.

The table lists this clonotype with a count of one. The chain combines TRBV20-1 with TRBJ2-1, with 8 nucleotides matching TRBD2. Germline lookup yields CDR1 DFQATT and CDR2 SNEGSKA (reference sequence). This CDR3 is built from 16 residues. V lost 0 bases to trimming and J lost 11 bases; unmatched junction nucleotides: 15. The CDR3 is CSARDFEGEGLVKQFF. The CDR3 DNA reads as TGCAGTGCTAGAGATTTTGAGGGCGAGGGACTAGTTAAGCAGTTCTTC.

Comment on this clonotype: Since a much larger clone is just one base distant, this may be a read error. The chain joins TRBV12-3 or TRBV12-4 to TRBJ2-1; 7 bases are shared with TRBD2. Trimming took 6 bases from V and 6 from J; bases not matched to a gene: 5. This CDR3 spans 13 amino acids. The CDR3 nucleotides read TGTGCCAGCAGGCCCGGGGGGAGCAATGAGCAGTTCTTC. Protein product: CASRPGGSNEQFF.

This clonotype was seen only a few times. The chain is built from TRBV11-1 and TRBJ2-7; a weak D match, TRBD1 (6 bases). Germline CDR1 SGHAT, CDR2 FQDESV (reference sequence). The CDR3 sequence is 13 residues long. Between the trimmed V and J ends, which lost 5 bases and 0 bases, there was a span of 8 bases. The DNA of the CDR3 is TGTGCCAGCAGCGGACAGACCTCCTACGAGCAGTACTTC. Its protein product is CASSGQTSYEQYF. Supplemented by reference TRBV11-1 and TRBJ2-7, the full variable domain reads EAEVAQSPRYKITEKSQAVAFWCDPISGHATLYWYRQILGQGPELLVQFQDESVVDDSQLPKDRFSAERLKGVDSTLKIQPAELGDSAMYLCASSGQTSYEQYFGPGTRLTVT.

The chain uses TRBV9 and TRBJ2-3, with 11 nucleotides matching TRBD2. Germline CDR1 SGDLS, CDR2 YYNGEE. The CDR3 extends over 16 amino acids. The ends lost 4 bases at V and 2 bases at J; junction bases unmatched: 6. The CDR3, as DNA: TGTGCCAGCAGCTCAGTAGCGGGAGGGGCCACAGATACGCAGTATTTT. Protein sequence: CASSSVAGGATDTQYF.

The chain has TRBV29-1 and TRBJ1-2, with D uncertain. V lost 3 bases to trimming and J lost 5 bases, with 10 bases between them. Germline CDR1 SQVTM, CDR2 ANQGSEA. This CDR3 has 12 residues. The CDR3 sequence is CSVDRLTYGYTF. DNA of the CDR3: TGCAGCGTTGATCGGCTGACTTATGGCTACACCTTC. The full variable domain, rest sourced from reference TRBV29-1 and TRBJ1-2, is SAVISQKPSRDICQRGTSLTIQCQVDSQVTMMFWYRQQPGQSLTLIATANQGSEATYESGFVIDKFPISRPNLTFSTLTVSNMSPEDSSIYLCSVDRLTYGYTFGSGTRLTVV.

The chain has TRBV7-2 and TRBJ2-4, with D unclear. CDR3 size: 15 residues. V dropped 4 bases and J dropped 3 bases, with 13 bases sitting between them. Per germline, CDR1 SGHTA and CDR2 FQGNSA. DNA of the CDR3: TGTGCCAGCAGCTCAACCCGATATGGCAAAAACATTCAGTACTTC. It codes for CASSSTRYGKNIQYF.

V usage is TRBV7-2 and J usage is TRBJ2-3, with a weak D call TRBD2 (6 bases). Trimming pared 6 bases from V and 4 bases from J, leaving 17 bases between. There are 15 residues in the CDR3. Germline CDR1 is SGHTA and CDR2 is FQGNSA. CDR3 region: CASSLISGASDTQYF. CDR3 sequence (DNA): TGTGCCAGCAGTCTTATTAGCGGAGCCTCAGATACGCAGTATTTT.

The V gene is TRBV12-3 or TRBV12-4, the J gene TRBJ2-1, with 7 bases identical to TRBD2. This CDR3 comprises 12 residues. Unmatched junction bases numbered 7, after V lost 2 bases and J lost 15 bases. The CDR3 loop is CASSLRTSGGFF. CDR3 bases: TGTGCCAGCAGTTTAAGGACCTCGGGAGGGTTCTTC.

This clonotype was found a few times. The V call is TRBV10-3, the J call TRBJ2-7; D unresolved. The germline V gene encodes CDR1 ENHRY and CDR2 SYGVKD. The V end lost 4 bases, the J end lost 7 bases, and 8 bases lay between the germline ends. The CDR3 has 11 amino acids. The chain's CDR3 is CAISAQHEQYF. The CDR3 DNA reads as TGTGCCATCAGTGCACAGCATGAGCAGTACTTC.